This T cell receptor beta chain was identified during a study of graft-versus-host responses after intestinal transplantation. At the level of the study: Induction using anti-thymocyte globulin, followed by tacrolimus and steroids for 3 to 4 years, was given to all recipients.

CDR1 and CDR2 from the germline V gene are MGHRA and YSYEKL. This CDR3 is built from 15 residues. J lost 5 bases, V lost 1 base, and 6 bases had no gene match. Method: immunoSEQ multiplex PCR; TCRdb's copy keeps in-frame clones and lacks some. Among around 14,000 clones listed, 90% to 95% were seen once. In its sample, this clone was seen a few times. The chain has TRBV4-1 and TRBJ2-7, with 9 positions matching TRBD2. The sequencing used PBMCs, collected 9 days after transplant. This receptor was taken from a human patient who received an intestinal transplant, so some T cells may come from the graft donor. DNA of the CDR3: TGCGCCAGCAGCCAAGGAAATAGCGGGAGAGACGAGCAGTACTTC. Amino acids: CASSQGNSGRDEQYF.